The clone carrying this T cell receptor beta chain was observed once. The data belong to a study of blood T cell repertoires in COVID-19. The V and J ends lost 0 bases and 4 bases, in that order; junction bases with no gene match: 14. The germline V gene has CDR1 SGDLS and CDR2 YYNGEE. This CDR3 contains 19 residues. The data were produced by immunoSEQ multiplex PCR, yet TCRdb's version contains in-frame clones alone and is incomplete. Here the sample spans approximately 210,000 clones, 88% being singletons. Sequencing used peripheral blood. The receptor was derived from a man aged 70-80 years with acute or convalescent COVID-19. The gene calls are TRBV9 and TRBJ2-2; 8 bases align to TRBD1. The chain's CDR3 is CASSVGSAVRGLGTGELFF. In nucleotides, the CDR3 is TGTGCCAGCAGCGTAGGATCCGCGGTCAGGGGGCTAGGCACCGGGGAGCTGTTTTTT. Looking up the rest from reference TRBV9 and TRBJ2-2 gives the full variable domain: DSGVTQTPKHLITATGQRVTLRCSPRSGDLSVYWYQQSLDQGLQFLIQYYNGEERAKGNILERFSAQQFPDLHSELNLSSLELGDSALYFCASSVGSAVRGLGTGELFFGEGSRLTVL.